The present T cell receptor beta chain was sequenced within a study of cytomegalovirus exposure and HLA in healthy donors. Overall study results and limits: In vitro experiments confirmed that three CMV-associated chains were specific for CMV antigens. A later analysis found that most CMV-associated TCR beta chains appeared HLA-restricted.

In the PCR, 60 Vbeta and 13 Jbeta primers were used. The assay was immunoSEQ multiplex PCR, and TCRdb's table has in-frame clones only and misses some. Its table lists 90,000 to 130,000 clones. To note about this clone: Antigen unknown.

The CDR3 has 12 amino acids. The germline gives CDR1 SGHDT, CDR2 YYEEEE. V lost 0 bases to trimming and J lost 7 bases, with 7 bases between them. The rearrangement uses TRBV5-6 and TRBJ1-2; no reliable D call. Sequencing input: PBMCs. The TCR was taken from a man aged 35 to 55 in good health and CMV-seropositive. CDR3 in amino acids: CASSLARSGYTF. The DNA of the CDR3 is TGTGCCAGCAGCTTGGCACGGAGTGGCTACACCTTC.